The TCR beta chain under discussion was sequenced for a study of shared clonotypes between healthy human individuals. Findings and caveats of the study: Despite large depth, rarefaction showed incomplete sorted-subset sequencing. Non-shared clonotypes displayed generation probabilities falling below those of clonotypes present in all four donors.

Nashville, Tennessee was home to all donors, who were Caucasian adults. Splitting of CD4+ cells produced CD45RA+ naive and CD45RA-negative memory subsets. TCRdb's table, derived via immunoSEQ multiplex PCR, lists solely in-frame clones and lacks some. Here the sample spans about 1.1 million clones, 70% to 80% being singletons. Notes on this clone: No antigen is known for it.

V lost 1 base to trimming and J lost 8 bases; unmatched junction nucleotides: 5. CDR3 size: 14 residues. Germline values: CDR1 SEHNR, CDR2 FQNEAQ (reference sequence). The rearrangement links TRBV7-9 to TRBJ2-1; TRBD1 aligns across 7 bases. Material for sequencing was memory CD4+ T cells from PBMCs. Subset indicated: CD45RA-negative fraction. The origin of this receptor is a young man in good health. Some clones in this sample may be carry-over from other donors' samples. This CDR3 reads CASSLGRDSHEQFF. The CDR3 region has the DNA TGTGCCAGCAGCTTAGGCCGGGACAGCCATGAGCAGTTCTTC.